The clone carrying this TCR beta chain was counted at least ten times. These data originate in a study of prognosis after radiotherapy for stage I lung cancer. CDR3 size: 12 residues. Germline V gives CDR1 LGHNT, CDR2 FRNRAP. Trimming pared 4 bases from V and 7 bases from J, leaving 8 bases between. The authors amplified TCR beta CDR3 from genomic DNA using two-round multiplex PCR. First-round PCR employed TRBV- and TRBJ-specific primers for each gene. From the multiplex PCR reads, TCRdb called clonotypes with MiXCR, one entry per CDR3 protein. The table lists approximately 22,000 distinct CDR3 sequences, roughly 44% of them singletons.

The starting material was PBMCs, obtained before or after stereotactic body radiation therapy (not recorded which). This sequence joins TRBV12-5 and TRBJ1-5, with no clear D. This receptor was obtained from a donor over 45 with non-small cell lung cancer. CDR3 loop: CASGSDGQPQHF. The CDR3 bases are TGTGCTAGTGGTTCGGATGGGCAGCCCCAGCATTTT.